This passage covers 3 T cell receptor beta chains from one sample sequenced in a study of T cells in Graves' hyperthyroidism and ophthalmopathy. It was RNA transcripts that yielded the amplified TCR beta CDR3 regions. TCR CDR3 regions were first amplified by RT-PCR with HTBI primers. Each CDR3 protein is one row after TCRdb ran MiXCR on the multiplex PCR reads. Among some 490,000 distinct CDR3 sequences listed, around a fifth were seen once. The specimen sequenced was blood. Receptor source: a woman aged 70 to 79 with Graves' ophthalmopathy.

Many counts were recorded for this clonotype. The chain joins TRBV28 to TRBJ1-1; possibly TRBD1 for D (6 bases). Trimming removed 2 bases from V and 3 bases from J, with 13 bases in between. Germline CDR1 reads MDHEN; CDR2 reads SYDVKM. The CDR3 length is 15 residues. The CDR3 DNA reads as TGTGCCAGCAGTTTAGGGGGGCGCGTTGACACTGAAGCTTTCTTT. It encodes CASSLGGRVDTEAFF.

This clonotype has at least ten counts. The chain uses TRBV28 and TRBJ2-7; no definite D call. This CDR3 comprises 13 residues. The ends were cut back, 3 bases at V and 2 bases at J, with 8 bases in the middle. Germline assignment: CDR1 MDHEN and CDR2 SYDVKM. CDR3 loop: CASSFRVAYEQYF. CDR3 sequence (DNA): TGTGCCAGCAGTTTTCGAGTGGCCTACGAGCAGTACTTC.

DNA for the CDR3: TGTGCCAGTAGTATCGGGGGACAGCCAAACACCGGGGAGCTGTTTTTT. Protein: CASSIGGQPNTGELFF. The chain couples TRBV19 to TRBJ2-2; tentative D call: TRBD1 (7 bases). Germline-derived CDR1 and CDR2 are LNHDA and SQIVND (reference sequence). The CDR3 is 16 residues long. The V gene lost 3 bases and the J gene lost 2 bases, with 13 bases spanning the gap.